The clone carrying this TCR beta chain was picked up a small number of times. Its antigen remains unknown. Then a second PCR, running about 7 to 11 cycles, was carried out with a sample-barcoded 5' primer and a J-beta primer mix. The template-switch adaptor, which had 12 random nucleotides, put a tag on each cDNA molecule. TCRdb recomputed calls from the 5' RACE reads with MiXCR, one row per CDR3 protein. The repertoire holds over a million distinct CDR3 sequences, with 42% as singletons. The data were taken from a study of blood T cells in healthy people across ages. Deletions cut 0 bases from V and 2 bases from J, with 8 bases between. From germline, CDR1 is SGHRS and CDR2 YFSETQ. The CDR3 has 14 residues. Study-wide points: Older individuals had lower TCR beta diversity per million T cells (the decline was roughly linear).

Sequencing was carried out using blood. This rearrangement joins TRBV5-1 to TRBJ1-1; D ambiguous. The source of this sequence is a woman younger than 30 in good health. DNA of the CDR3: TGCGCCAGCAGCTTGGACGGCCAAAACACTGAAGCTTTCTTT. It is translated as CASSLDGQNTEAFF.